The TCR beta chain described here comes from a study of Ad26.COV2.S vaccination and SARS-CoV-2 variants. At the level of the study: Within the COV1001 Ad26.COV2.S trial arm, the donor was enrolled.

Overall study results and limits: Analyses of TCR breadth and depth may have underestimated total T cell responses. Participants in the vaccine arm had higher spike-specific TCR breadth; placebo recipients had lower.

Germline V gene lookup returns CDR1 SEHNR and CDR2 FQNEAQ (reference sequence). This CDR3 has 15 residues. V lost 5 bases, J lost 2 bases, and 15 bases lay in between. TCRdb's copy holds only in-frame clones and misses some; the assay was immunoSEQ multiplex PCR. Of roughly 700,000 clones listed, approximately 88% are singletons. The treatment was: around 19 received Ad26.COV2.S at low or high dose, single or two shots; roughly five received placebo; per-sample allocation not given. Sampling happened 63 days after the first vaccine or placebo injection. In Boston, an adult donor aged 18-55 years took part. This clone is a singleton in its sample. The antigen remains undetermined.

The receptor was derived from a person between 18 and 59 years old who received the Ad26.COV2.S COVID-19 vaccine or a placebo. Material: peripheral blood, obtained in a trial of Ad26.COV2.S vaccine versus placebo. This chain uses TRBV7-9 with TRBJ1-1; D is ambiguous. CDR3 in DNA: TGTGCCAGCAGCCAAACCAAGCGACAAAACACTGAAGCTTTCTTT. Translation gives CASSQTKRQNTEAFF.